This paragraph reports one T cell receptor (beta chain). This clone's antigen is unknown. Per-base qualities were not stored, and no clone one base away is much larger. These data come from a study of cytomegalovirus exposure and HLA in healthy donors (dated by TCRdb to 2015 to 2018). For context, the study as a whole: In an earlier analysis of under 750 of the donors, approximately 300 Gb of sequence data and approximately 100 million unique TCR beta sequences from 180 million or so T cells were reported. Approximately 300 gigabases of sequencing data and tens of millions of unique TCR sequences were included in an early release covering around 600 HLA-typed donors. Of the 398 genotyped donors, about 80% fell in the genetic ancestry cluster associated with self-reported Caucasian donors. The study aimed to test whether signatures of past pathogen exposure could be identified by cataloging public T cell receptors. The study used immunosequencing to profile the T cell repertoires of several hundred subjects and linked those repertoires to cytomegalovirus serostatus. Along with the roughly 610-subject first cohort, a separate validation cohort of over a hundred different subjects was used. To predict cytomegalovirus infection status, the study combined high-throughput TCR immunosequencing, statistical association of individual TCRs with disease status, and machine learning. In a later analysis, previously published TCR beta repertoires from 550 to 750 donors were re-analyzed and high-resolution HLA genotyping was added so that TCR occurrence patterns could be studied. In the later analysis, no new phenotypic data were used to find candidate immune exposures; instead, reliance was placed on TCR beta sequences and their occurrence across donors. An earlier analysis of some 500 of the donors used high-throughput TCR beta sequencing to judge whether each TCR beta V gene segment behaved as functional or pseudogenic. Donor age, sex, ethnicity and CMV serostatus were collected together with the repertoire data. A later genetic analysis used genome-wide SNP genotypes for about 65% of the roughly 700 donors, treating that subset as a discovery cohort. All discovery cohort repertoires had been generated using a single sequencing platform. HLA typing covered class I and class II loci at four-digit resolution. The number of donors typed differed by locus, with roughly 620-630 for A, B, C, DRB1 and DQB1, roughly 520 for DQA1, 600 to 610 for DPA1, and around 450 for DPB1. Because of strong linkage in the cohort, 5 or 6 DR-DQ haplotypes were treated as single units for association and clustering. Across about 380 genotyped donors of the cohort, an average of roughly 250,000 unique TCR beta nucleotide sequences per donor were sequenced, and roughly 20% of those sequences were non-productive. Study-wide conclusions, independent of this receptor: Because counts were too low, approximately 18 rarely observed V segments, including chromosome 9 orphons, were excluded from the earlier analysis of 500 to 700 of the donors. An association between a missense DCLRE1C variant and V-gene and J-gene trimming of TCR beta chains was found in a later genetic analysis and replicated in an independent cohort. HLA typing was unavailable for some donors at each locus, so association tests used only the typed subset. According to a later analysis, most CMV-associated TCR beta chains appeared to be HLA-restricted, and the HLA associations seemed to be driven largely by CMV exposure. In a later analysis, several top co-occurrence clusters were reported to appear linked to parvovirus B19, influenza, CMV and Epstein-Barr virus. In a later analysis, HLA-associated TCR beta chains showed more clonal expansion and lower generation probabilities than non-associated chains that were equally common. Linkage disequilibrium might explain the correlated functional status among segregating V segments, but an unknown experimental factor could not be excluded. A later analysis associated about 17,000 TCR beta sequences with specific HLA alleles at a false discovery rate of 0.05. The authors suggested that the approach could potentially be generalized to other disease states and immunological phenotypes. The study listed over 150 TCR beta chains as associated with cytomegalovirus. In a later analysis, the rate of TCR association differed among HLA loci, with DRB1 alleles having the most associated TCRs and HLA-C alleles having the fewest. The cohort was sequenced for TCR beta chains only, and without alpha or paired-chain data the features that could be detected were limited. The sequencing pipeline was judged likely to have produced a cluster of highly shared sequence variants as a technical artifact. A further reported finding was that TCR beta sequences accurately predicted the HLA-A and HLA-B alleles for most subjects in the first cohort. A few of the identified cytomegalovirus-associated TCR beta chains were confirmed in vitro to be specific for cytomegalovirus antigens. In a later genetic analysis, fewer N-insertions in productive TCRs were reported among donors in an Asian-associated ancestry cluster than the roughly 670-donor mean. In both the original and validation cohorts, the classifier was reported to diagnose cytomegalovirus status with high specificity and sensitivity. For the cohort, immune exposure information was limited to CMV serostatus. Roughly uniform sequencing depth across donors was assumed in presence/absence analyses, although this assumption may not hold. In an earlier analysis of around 600 of the donors, most TCR beta V segments appeared in productive rearrangements about 87% or about 30% of the time, broadly matching IMGT annotations. Because the 87-base-pair reads could not distinguish some IMGT-functional V segments, including TRBV6-2 and TRBV6-3, those segments were excluded. When HLA alleles, especially DR and DQ, strongly co-occurred, TCR associations were difficult to assign to individual alleles. Across donors, most TCR sequences were observed very rarely, whereas some public TCRs were present in many individuals.

Spanning cysteine to phenylalanine, the CDR3 consists of 14 amino acids. Kept here is only the CDR3 DNA, which spans 42 bases and is read in frame from base 1. CDR1 MDHEN and CDR2 SYDVKM were looked up in the germline V gene. V is trimmed back by 4 bases and J by 2 bases, and the junction contains 4 bases that no gene match accounts for. The library came from the immunoSEQ multiplex PCR assay. A mixture of 60 forward primers for TCR Vbeta segments and 13 reverse primers for TCR Jbeta segments was used in the multiplex PCR. Amplification of the CDR3 region of rearranged TCR beta genes was performed with a multiplex PCR assay on genomic DNA. The Illumina HiSeq System was used to sequence the amplified TCR beta libraries as 87-base-pair reads. The paper's data handling went like this. A later analysis tallied around 87 million unique TCR beta chains across the 610 or so repertoires, and approximately 12 million of those chains were shared by two or more donors. A nearest-neighbor algorithm error-corrected the raw reads and collapsed the reads into unique sequences, merging closely related sequences to remove PCR and sequencing errors. To assign V, D and J gene segments, CDR3 sequences were aligned to IMGT reference sequences. Each retained sequence needed at least a six-nucleotide match to both a V gene segment and a J gene segment. Rearrangements were called productive when the CDR3 lacked stop codons and stayed in frame with V and J; all others were non-productive. CDR3 was defined according to IMGT convention as the region running from the second conserved V-encoded cysteine to the conserved J-encoded phenylalanine. In an earlier analysis of around 540 of the donors, sequences lacking an unambiguous match to a single V gene segment were excluded. In an earlier analysis of roughly 600 of the donors, a V segment was called functional when productive rearrangements were above 56.7%, and segregating when the standard deviation between donors exceeded 5%. A statistical classification framework was developed to diagnose cytomegalovirus status using the catalog of TCR beta chain sequences. V and J gene assignment, in a later analysis, came from comparing TCR nucleotide sequences with IMGT/GENE-DB human TR gene sequences. In a later analysis, CDR3 sequences and most-parsimonious VDJ recombination scenarios were assigned using the TCRdist pipeline. In a later analysis, each TCR beta chain was defined by its CDR3 amino acid sequence together with its V-gene family, and reads lacking a unique V-gene family were excluded. As a way to deal with suspected cross-contamination and a sequencing artifact, a later analysis dropped 500 to 700 nucleotide sequences that were highly shared and had low generation probability. In a later analysis, a clonal expansion index for each public chain was calculated from normalized within-repertoire ranks of inferred template counts. A later analysis computed generation probabilities with a VDJ recombination model fitted to out-of-frame rearrangements, and checked the results against IGoR. In a later analysis, hypergeometric tests were used to score TCR-TCR, TCR-HLA and TCR-CMV co-occurrence, with a repertoire-size bias correction applied to TCR pairs. In a later analysis, false discovery rates were estimated by permuting HLA or CMV assignments 20 times. In a later analysis, co-occurring TCRs were grouped using DBSCAN, and TCRdist sequence similarity was added for clustering within HLA-allele-positive subsets. Repertoires with fewer than 30,000 or more than 120,000 public chains, plus five repertoires with anomalous nucleotide sharing, were excluded from co-occurrence clustering. TCRdb took over this immuneACCESS table, retaining in-frame rearrangements with V and J assigned. Such tables are incomplete; in checked studies, under half of the missing clones stem from an unresolved V gene, and the remainder is unexplained. V, J and clone size were drawn from that table, and D and trimming were deduced from the DNA. Here the sample has 140,000 to 150,000 clones; under 90% occur a single time. Of the sample, approximately 4.1% falls within the top ten clones.

The cohort consisted of 600 or so healthy bone marrow donors. At the time of sampling, all cohort members were nominally healthy, though unrecorded immune exposures were likely present. The donor tested CMV seronegative and was one of the 352 seronegative cohort members. Every donor gave a peripheral blood sample, and the peripheral blood mononuclear cells from that sample were used for TCR beta sequencing. Genomic DNA extraction from the blood cell samples was performed with the Qiagen DNeasy Blood Extraction Kit. The sequence links TRBV28 to TRBJ2-7, and TRBD1 matches 8 of the central bases. This receptor was taken from a man aged 35 to 55 in good health and CMV-seronegative. What was sequenced was PBMCs. The DNA is TGTGCCAGCAGTTCTACAGGGGGAGCCTACGAGCAGTACTTC. This sequence encodes CASSSTGGAYEQYF.